A single sample gave rise to the 4 T cell receptor beta chains below, sequenced in a study of T cell responses to AZD1222 COVID-19 vaccine. The table came from immunoSEQ multiplex PCR; TCRdb's copy has only in-frame clones and leaves some out. The sample records about 62,000 clones, roughly 70% being singletons. The specimen comprised peripheral blood, sampled on day 0 of AZD1222 vaccination. The source is an adult in good health.

This clone was observed a few times. J is TRBJ2-3 and V is TRBV3-1 (or the pseudogene TRBV3-2), with 10 positions matching TRBD2. There are 14 residues in the CDR3. The germline V gene has CDR1 LGHDT and CDR2 YNNKEL (reference sequence). J lost 4 bases, V lost 7 bases, and 5 bases had no gene match. The CDR3, as DNA: TGTGCCAGCACCATCGGACTAGCGGCAGATACGCAGTATTTT. It specifies CASTIGLAADTQYF.

This clone was observed once. The chain joins TRBV4-1 to TRBJ2-7, with 9 bases identical to TRBD1. J lost 4 bases, V lost 5 bases, and 6 bases had no gene match. Germline lookup yields CDR1 MGHRA and CDR2 YSYEKL. This CDR3 is built from 14 residues. CDR3: CASSEVGQGYEQYF. DNA of the CDR3: TGCGCCAGCAGCGAAGTGGGACAGGGATACGAGCAGTACTTC.

This clone was detected a few times. The chain uses TRBV4-2 and TRBJ1-1, with D hard to call. The CDR3 is made up of 15 amino acids. Per the germline V gene, CDR1 is LGHNA and CDR2 is YNFKEQ. V was shortened by 1 base and J by 1 base, with 10 bases between the two germline ends. The CDR3 bases are TGTGCCAGCAGCCAAGTATTGGGAGGGAACACTGAAGCTTTCTTT. This encodes CASSQVLGGNTEAFF.

Only a few counts were recorded for this clone. This rearrangement joins TRBV4-3 to TRBJ2-7; TRBD2 aligns across 8 bases. Per germline, CDR1 LGHNA and CDR2 YSLEER. This CDR3 is built from 15 residues. V trimming: 2 bases; J trimming: 2 bases; junction bases outside the gene matches: 5. The chain's CDR3 is CASSQYSGAAYEQYF. Here the CDR3 DNA reads TGCGCCAGCAGCCAATATAGCGGGGCCGCCTACGAGCAGTACTTC.